Each of the 23 T cell receptor beta chains below was sequenced from the same sample in a study of technical replicates of blood from several donors. Sequencing was performed with immunoSEQ multiplex PCR; in TCRdb, only in-frame clones are kept and a portion is missing. The table lists 40,000 to 65,000 clones, around 84% of them singletons. Sequencing was performed on PBMCs. The origin of the receptors is a human donor in good health. Some clones in this sample may be carry-over from other donors' samples.

The chain couples TRBV4-1 to TRBJ2-7; 8 positions match TRBD1. Germline CDR1 reads MGHRA; CDR2 reads YSYEKL. The V and J ends lost 2 bases and 1 base, in that order; junction bases with no gene match: 4. CDR3 length equals 15 residues. As DNA, the CDR3 is TGCGCCAGCAGCCAATTACAGGGGGGATCCTACGAGCAGTACTTC. Amino acid sequence: CASSQLQGGSYEQYF.

This clone was detected only a few times. V and J are TRBV5-1 and TRBJ1-2; no definite D call. CDR3 length equals 14 residues. CDR1 and CDR2 from the germline V gene are SGHRS and YFSETQ. The V and J ends lost 0 bases and 4 bases respectively, with 10 bases between them. The CDR3 loop is CASSLAAGIYGYTF. In DNA, the CDR3 is TGCGCCAGCAGCTTGGCGGCGGGTATCTATGGCTACACCTTC. Supplemented by reference TRBV5-1 and TRBJ1-2, the full variable domain reads KAGVTQTPRYLIKTRGQQVTLSCSPISGHRSVSWYQQTPGQGLQFLFEYFSETQRNKGNFPGRFSGRQFSNSRSEMNVSTLELGDSALYLCASSLAAGIYGYTFGSGTRLTVV.

This clone was detected once. This chain uses TRBV10-3 with TRBJ1-6; 8 bases fit TRBD1. Germline V gives CDR1 ENHRY, CDR2 SYGVKD. The junction had 4 bases not matched to a gene; V was cut back by 9 bases and J by 6 bases. The CDR3 consists of 13 residues. The CDR3 coding sequence is TGTGCCATAACGGGACAGGTTAATTCACCCCTCCACTTT. Its protein product is CAITGQVNSPLHF.

V is TRBV7-3 and J is TRBJ2-1, with 7 bases lining up with TRBD2. V was clipped by 5 bases and J by 7 bases; unmatched bases: 11. The CDR3 extends over 15 amino acids. The germline gives CDR1 SGHTA, CDR2 FQGTGA. The CDR3 is CASSPTGGRKNEQFF. Here the CDR3 DNA reads TGTGCCAGCAGCCCAACGGGCGGGAGAAAAAATGAGCAGTTCTTC.

This clone was seen a single time. V is TRBV9 and J is TRBJ2-1; 11 bases map to TRBD2. The CDR3 consists of 16 residues. Trimming took 2 bases from V and 4 from J; bases not matched to a gene: 5. Germline values: CDR1 SGDLS, CDR2 YYNGEE. The CDR3 region has the DNA TGTGCCAGCAGCGTCACATGGACTAGCGGGTACAATGAGCAGTTCTTC. Protein sequence: CASSVTWTSGYNEQFF.

V and J are TRBV27 and TRBJ2-7, with TRBD1 matching 9 bases. This CDR3 has 15 amino acids. Trimming cost V 5 bases and J 2 bases; bases outside gene matches: 7. Germline V lookup: CDR1 MNHEY, CDR2 SMNVEV (reference sequence). The CDR3 is CASSLGTGRTYEQYF. The CDR3 DNA sequence: TGTGCCAGCAGTCTGGGGACAGGGCGAACCTACGAGCAGTACTTC.

This clone was counted between two and nine times. The V and J genes are TRBV4-2 and TRBJ1-1, with D possibly TRBD1 on 5 matching bases. Trimming pared 4 bases from V and 3 bases from J, leaving 15 bases between. The CDR3 has 15 residues. Germline V gives CDR1 LGHNA, CDR2 YNFKEQ. The CDR3 nucleotides read TGTGCCAGCAGCCGCGGGCCGACGGGGGACACTGAAGCTTTCTTT. This encodes CASSRGPTGDTEAFF.

The CDR3 sequence: CASSPSGTSGEQFF. Written as DNA, the CDR3 is TGTGCCAGCAGCCCCTCCGGGACTAGTGGGGAGCAGTTCTTC. V is TRBV4-2 and J is TRBJ2-1; 8 positions agree with TRBD2. Germline V gives CDR1 LGHNA, CDR2 YNFKEQ. Trimming cost V 4 bases and J 10 bases; bases outside gene matches: 9. This CDR3 has 14 residues.

V is TRBV13 and J is TRBJ1-3, with D perhaps TRBD1 (5 bases). CDR1 is PRHDT and CDR2 is FYEKMQ in the germline V gene (reference sequence). The CDR3 is made up of 16 amino acids. Deletions cut 4 bases from V and 3 bases from J, with 16 bases between. The CDR3 spells CASSSPTGAGGNTIYF. The DNA for the CDR3 is TGTGCCAGCAGCTCCCCCACAGGAGCGGGTGGAAACACCATATATTTT.

V is TRBV6-5 and J is TRBJ1-2; 9 nucleotides match TRBD1. Germline trimming cut 0 bases from V and 6 bases from J; bases unmatched to any gene: 5. Germline lookup yields CDR1 MNHEY and CDR2 SVGAGI. The CDR3 is 15 residues long. The CDR3 nucleotides read TGTGCCAGCAGTTACTCTAGGGACAGGGTCAATGGCTACACCTTC. It encodes CASSYSRDRVNGYTF.

The gene calls are TRBV10-3 and TRBJ2-1, with 9 bases that match TRBD2. The CDR3 is 14 residues long. V was clipped by 7 bases and J by 9 bases; unmatched bases: 10. Germline CDR1 reads ENHRY; CDR2 reads SYGVKD. DNA for the CDR3: TGTGCCATCAAAGGGGCGGGGGGGCGAGGTGAGCAGTTCTTC. Protein sequence: CAIKGAGGRGEQFF.

CDR3 sequence: CSASGTDLTDTQYF. Here the CDR3 DNA reads TGCAGCGCCTCCGGGACAGACTTGACAGATACGCAGTATTTT. The chain couples TRBV29-1 to TRBJ2-3; 7 bases map to TRBD1. V dropped 7 bases and J dropped 3; count of bases not matched to a gene: 10. Germline CDR1 reads SQVTM; CDR2 reads ANQGSEA. The CDR3 is 14 amino acids.

The V gene is TRBV9, the J gene TRBJ2-2, with D possibly being TRBD2 (6 bases). V gave up 4 bases and J gave up 7 bases, with 17 bases separating them. CDR3 length: 15 amino acids. In germline, CDR1 is SGDLS, CDR2 YYNGEE. CDR3 DNA: TGTGCCAGCAGCATGACCCCCTCGGAGGGCGGGGAGCTGTTTTTT. Protein: CASSMTPSEGGELFF.

V and J are TRBV6-5 and TRBJ2-7; a possible D gene is TRBD2 (5 bases). Germline assignment: CDR1 MNHEY and CDR2 SVGAGI. The V and J ends lost 2 bases and 7 bases respectively, with 18 bases between them. This CDR3 has 15 residues. CDR3 DNA: TGTGCCAGCAGTTACGCCCCCGGGGAAAATGTGGAGCAGTACTTC. This encodes CASSYAPGENVEQYF.

Written as DNA, the CDR3 is TGTGCCAGCTCCAGGACAGATAATCAGCCCCAGCATTTT. Its protein is CASSRTDNQPQHF. The chain is built from TRBV18 and TRBJ1-5; TRBD1 is a possible D gene (6 bases). CDR1 and CDR2 from the germline V gene are KGHSH and LQKENI. The CDR3 spans 13 residues. Deletions cut 6 bases from V and 4 bases from J, with 10 bases between.

The chain is built from TRBV19 and TRBJ2-5; possibly TRBD2 for D (5 bases). The CDR3 length is 14 residues. Deletions cut 6 bases from V and 5 bases from J, with 16 bases between. Germline V gene lookup returns CDR1 LNHDA and CDR2 SQIVND (reference sequence). This CDR3 reads CASSQLGAVETQYF. Here the CDR3 DNA reads TGTGCCAGTAGCCAACTAGGAGCGGTGGAGACCCAGTACTTC.

This clone was seen a single time. The CDR3 loop reads CASSQRGLAGEETQYF. The CDR3, as DNA: TGTGCCAGCAGCCAGAGGGGACTAGCGGGGGAGGAGACCCAGTACTTC. The chain carries TRBV4-2 and TRBJ2-5; 14 bases agree with TRBD2. The CDR3 sequence is 16 residues long. CDR1 LGHNA and CDR2 YNFKEQ come from the germline V gene. V trimming: 3 bases; J trimming: 5 bases; junction bases outside the gene matches: 5.

Here the CDR3 reads CASSQVIRGGRQETQYF. For the CDR3, the DNA is TGCGCCAGCAGCCAAGTAATTCGCGGGGGGAGACAAGAGACCCAGTACTTC. The chain couples TRBV4-1 to TRBJ2-5; 8 bases map to TRBD2. With V trimmed by 1 base and J by 2 bases, 9 bases remained unmatched. The CDR3 has 17 residues. CDR1 MGHRA and CDR2 YSYEKL come from the germline V gene.

V is TRBV5-1 and J is TRBJ2-7, with D possibly being TRBD2 (5 bases). V dropped 4 bases and J dropped 4 bases, with 21 bases sitting between them. Germline CDR1 SGHRS, CDR2 YFSETQ. This CDR3 is built from 16 residues. CDR3 sequence (DNA): TGCGCCAGCAGCCCAAAAAGTGGTACGGGGTGGTACGAGCAGTACTTC. Translation gives CASSPKSGTGWYEQYF.

This clone was seen at least ten times. In nucleotides, the CDR3 is TGTGCCAGCAGCTTAGGTAGGGGCTACGAGCAGTACTTC. Translated, it gives CASSLGRGYEQYF. The chain combines TRBV7-9 with TRBJ2-7, with a possible D match to TRBD1 (5 bases). The ends were cut back, 1 base at V and 3 bases at J, with 7 bases in the middle. CDR1 and CDR2 (germline): SEHNR, FQNEAQ (reference sequence). CDR3 length equals 13 residues.

The chain carries TRBV4-2 and TRBJ1-2; D possibly corresponds to TRBD1 (5 bases). The CDR3 contains 16 residues. V gave up 4 bases and J gave up 2 bases, with 17 bases separating them. CDR1 and CDR2 from the germline V gene are LGHNA and YNFKEQ. CDR3 nucleotide sequence: TGTGCCAGCAGCCCCCGACAGAATGTCCGAAACTATGGCTACACCTTC. Translation gives CASSPRQNVRNYGYTF.

The chain joins TRBV5-1 to TRBJ2-2, with 8 bases fitting TRBD2. Looked up from germline, CDR1 is SGHRS and CDR2 is YFSETQ. There are 16 residues in the CDR3. With V trimmed by 0 bases and J by 1 base, 2 bases remained unmatched. The CDR3 sequence is CASSLGLAGNTGELFF. The CDR3 coding sequence is TGCGCCAGCAGCTTGGGTCTAGCGGGGAACACCGGGGAGCTGTTTTTT.

This clone was counted once. The J gene is TRBJ2-3, the V gene TRBV4-3; TRBD2 matches 8 bases. V trimming: 0 bases; J trimming: 3 bases; junction bases outside the gene matches: 11. The germline CDR1 and CDR2 sequences are LGHNA and YSLEER. The CDR3 has 18 residues. The CDR3 sequence: CASSQEFSGRAGTDTQYF. The CDR3 coding sequence is TGCGCCAGCAGCCAAGAATTCTCCGGGAGGGCCGGGACAGATACGCAGTATTTT.